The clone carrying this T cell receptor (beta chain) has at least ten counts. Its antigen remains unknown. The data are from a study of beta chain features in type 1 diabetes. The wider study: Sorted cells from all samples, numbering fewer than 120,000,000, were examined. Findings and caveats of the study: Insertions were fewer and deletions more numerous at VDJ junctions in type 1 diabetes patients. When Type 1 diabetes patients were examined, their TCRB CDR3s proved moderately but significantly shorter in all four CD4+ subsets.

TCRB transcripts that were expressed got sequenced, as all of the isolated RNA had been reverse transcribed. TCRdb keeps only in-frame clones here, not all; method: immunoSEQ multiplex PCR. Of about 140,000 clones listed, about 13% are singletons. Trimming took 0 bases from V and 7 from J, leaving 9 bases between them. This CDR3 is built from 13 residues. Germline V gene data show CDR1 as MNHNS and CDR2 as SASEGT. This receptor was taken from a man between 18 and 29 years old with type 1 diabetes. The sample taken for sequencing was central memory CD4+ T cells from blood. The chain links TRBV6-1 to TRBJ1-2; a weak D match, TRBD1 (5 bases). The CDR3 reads CASSEAGDGGYTF. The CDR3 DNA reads TGTGCCAGCAGTGAAGCTGGGGACGGTGGCTACACCTTC.